The clone carrying this T cell receptor beta chain has only a few counts. What it binds is unknown. The protocol was immunoSEQ multiplex PCR, while the TCRdb copy is restricted to in-frame clones and leaves out a portion. The sample includes more than 65,000 clones, 90% of them seen just once. The data stem from a study of T cell clones after liver transplantation. Study overall: Samples came from ITN030ST, which attempted immunosuppression withdrawal within 2 years of liver transplantation. Draws occurred before transplant, before withdrawal, and after complete or failed withdrawal. General observations from the study: Low donor cell numbers restricted donor-reactive repertoire measurement in two subjects.

The CDR3 has 14 residues. Looked up from germline, CDR1 is KGHSH and CDR2 is LQKENI. Unmatched junction bases numbered 2, after V lost 4 bases and J lost 3 bases. Sequenced here: CD4+ T cells from blood, sampled before liver transplant. The genes are TRBV18 and TRBJ1-1; 10 nucleotides line up with TRBD1. This TCR came from a human donor who received a liver transplant. The CDR3 sequence: CASSHGTGDTEAFF. As DNA, the CDR3 is TGTGCCAGCTCACACGGGACAGGGGACACTGAAGCTTTCTTT.